This T cell receptor (beta chain) was captured in a study of T cells expressing NK-cell markers. Germline V CDR1 and CDR2: KGHDR, SFDVKD. CDR3 length equals 14 residues. For each CDR3 protein, TCRdb gives one entry from its re-call of the 5' RACE reads, without DNA. The ten most abundant clones cover roughly 4.2% of a sample with roughly 300,000 distinct CDR3 sequences. Sequencing was done on a sample of blood T cells: a sorted CD56 or NKG2C T cell subset, CD4+ or CD8+ T cells, or bulk PBMC T cells (not recorded which). This TCR derives from a woman between 18 and 69 years old in good health. V and J are TRBV24-1 and TRBJ1-5. CDR3: CATSDRTEFQPQHF.